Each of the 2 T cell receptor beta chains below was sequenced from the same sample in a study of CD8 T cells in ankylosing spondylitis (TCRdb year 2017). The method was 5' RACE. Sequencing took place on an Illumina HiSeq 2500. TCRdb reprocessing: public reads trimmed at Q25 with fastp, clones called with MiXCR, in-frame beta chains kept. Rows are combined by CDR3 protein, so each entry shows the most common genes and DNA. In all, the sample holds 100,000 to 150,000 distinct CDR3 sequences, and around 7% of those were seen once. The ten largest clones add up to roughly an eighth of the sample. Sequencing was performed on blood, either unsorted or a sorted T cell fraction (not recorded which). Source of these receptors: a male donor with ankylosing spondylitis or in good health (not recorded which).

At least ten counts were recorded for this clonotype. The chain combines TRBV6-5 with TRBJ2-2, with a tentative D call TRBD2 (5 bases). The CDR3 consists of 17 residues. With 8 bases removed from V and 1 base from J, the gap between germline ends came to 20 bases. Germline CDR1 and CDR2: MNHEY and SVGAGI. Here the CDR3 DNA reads TGTGCCAGCGTTGGTCTAGCCGACGGAAAGAACACCGGGGAGCTGTTTTTT. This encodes CASVGLADGKNTGELFF.

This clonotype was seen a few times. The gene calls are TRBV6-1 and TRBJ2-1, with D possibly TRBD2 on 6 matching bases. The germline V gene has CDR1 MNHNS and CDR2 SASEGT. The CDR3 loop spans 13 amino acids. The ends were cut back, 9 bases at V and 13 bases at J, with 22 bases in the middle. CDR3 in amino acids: CASERRPGSDQFF. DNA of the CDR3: TGTGCCAGTGAAAGAAGGCCCGGGAGTGACCAGTTCTTC.